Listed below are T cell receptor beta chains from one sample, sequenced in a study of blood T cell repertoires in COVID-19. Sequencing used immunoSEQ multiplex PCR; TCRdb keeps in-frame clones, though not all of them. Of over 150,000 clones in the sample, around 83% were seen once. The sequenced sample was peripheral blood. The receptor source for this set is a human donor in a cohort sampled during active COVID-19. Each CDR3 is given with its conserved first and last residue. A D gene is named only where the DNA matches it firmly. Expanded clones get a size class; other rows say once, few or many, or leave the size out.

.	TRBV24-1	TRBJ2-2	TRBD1	CATSGRTGGNNGELFF	TGTGCCACCAGTGGGCGGACAGGGGGCAACAACGGGGAGCTGTTTTTT
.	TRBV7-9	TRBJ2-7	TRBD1	CASSPWDRGVGEQYF	TGTGCCAGCAGCCCATGGGACAGGGGTGTGGGCGAGCAGTACTTC
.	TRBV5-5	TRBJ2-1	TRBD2	CASSFASGRGPYNEQFF	TGTGCCAGCAGCTTTGCTAGCGGGAGGGGCCCCTACAATGAGCAGTTCTTC
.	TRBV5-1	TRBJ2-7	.	CASGQGGGGYEQYF	TGCGCCAGCGGGCAAGGGGGGGGCGGCTACGAGCAGTACTTC
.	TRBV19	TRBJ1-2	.	CASSNRSPNYGYTF	TGTGCCAGTAGTAACAGGAGCCCGAACTATGGCTACACCTTC
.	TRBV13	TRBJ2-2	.	CASSLLRSRNTGELFF	TGTGCCAGCAGCCTTCTGCGTAGCAGAAACACCGGGGAGCTGTTTTTT
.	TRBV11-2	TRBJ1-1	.	CASSLQFGEMNTEAFF	TGTGCCAGCAGCTTGCAGTTCGGAGAGATGAACACTGAAGCTTTCTTT
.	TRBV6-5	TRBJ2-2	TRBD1	CASRRDSHTGELFF	TGTGCCAGCAGGAGGGACAGCCACACCGGGGAGCTGTTTTTT
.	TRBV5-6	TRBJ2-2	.	CASSHRRPNTGELFF	TGTGCCAGCAGCCACAGGCGACCGAACACCGGGGAGCTGTTTTTT
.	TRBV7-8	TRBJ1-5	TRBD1	CASSSGQPYSNQPQHF	TGTGCCAGCAGCTCGGGACAGCCATATAGCAATCAGCCCCAGCATTTT
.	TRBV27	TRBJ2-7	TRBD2	CASSPGLATYEQYF	TGTGCCAGCAGTCCCGGACTAGCCACCTACGAGCAGTACTTC
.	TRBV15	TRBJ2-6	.	CATSRGEDSSGANVLTF	TGTGCCACCAGCAGAGGAGAAGACAGCTCTGGGGCCAACGTCCTGACTTTC
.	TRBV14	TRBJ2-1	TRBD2	CASSQDLSGRDEQFF	TGTGCCAGCAGCCAAGATCTTAGCGGGAGAGATGAGCAGTTCTTC
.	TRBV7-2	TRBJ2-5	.	CASSFNRAFETQYF	TGTGCCAGCAGCTTCAACAGGGCTTTCGAGACCCAGTACTTC
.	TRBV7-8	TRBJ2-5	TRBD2	CASSLVAGYSETQYF	TGTGCCAGCAGCTTAGTAGCGGGTTATTCCGAGACCCAGTACTTC
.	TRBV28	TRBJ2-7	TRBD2	CASSSGLAGAYEQYF	TGTGCCAGCAGTTCTGGACTAGCGGGGGCCTACGAGCAGTACTTC
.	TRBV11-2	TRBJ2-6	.	CASSSVSGANVLTF	TGTGCCAGCAGCTCCGTGAGCGGGGCCAACGTCCTGACTTTC
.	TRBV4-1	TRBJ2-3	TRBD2	CASSNLAGEVDTQYF	TGCGCCAGCAGCAACCTAGCGGGAGAAGTCGATACGCAGTATTTT
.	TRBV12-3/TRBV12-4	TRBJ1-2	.	CASSPRGSSGYTF	TGTGCCAGCAGCCCGCGGGGGTCTAGTGGCTACACCTTC
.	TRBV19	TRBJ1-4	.	CASSIQVHEKLFF	TGTGCCAGTAGTATACAGGTCCATGAAAAACTGTTTTTT
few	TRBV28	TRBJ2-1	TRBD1	CASAGTETSYNEQFF	TGTGCCAGTGCCGGGACAGAAACCTCCTACAATGAGCAGTTCTTC
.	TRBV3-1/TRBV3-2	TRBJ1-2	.	CASSHIRTAGYGYTF	TGTGCCAGCAGCCACATCCGGACAGCCGGCTATGGCTACACCTTC
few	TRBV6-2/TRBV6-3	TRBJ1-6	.	CASSYLGPTFGDSPLHF	TGTGCCAGCAGTTACCTTGGACCTACCTTCGGGGATTCACCCCTCCACTTT
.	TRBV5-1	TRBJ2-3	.	CASSSKLQPGLVTSTDTQYF	TGCGCCAGCAGCTCAAAACTTCAACCCGGACTTGTGACTAGCACAGATACGCAGTATTTT
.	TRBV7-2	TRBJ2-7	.	CASSPATGTYEQYF	TGTGCCAGCAGCCCGGCGACAGGTACCTACGAGCAGTACTTC
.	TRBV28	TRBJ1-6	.	CASMETQAYNSPLHF	TGTGCCAGCATGGAGACACAGGCTTATAATTCACCCCTCCACTTT
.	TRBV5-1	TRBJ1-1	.	CASSLAAGNTEAFF	TGCGCCAGCAGCTTGGCCGCAGGGAACACTGAAGCTTTCTTT
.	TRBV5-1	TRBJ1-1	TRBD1	CASSLTGANTEAFF	TGCGCCAGCAGCTTGACAGGGGCGAACACTGAAGCTTTCTTT
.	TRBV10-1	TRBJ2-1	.	CASRPDRGWAGGTSYNEQFF	TGCGCCAGCAGACCCGACAGGGGATGGGCGGGAGGGACCTCCTACAATGAGCAGTTCTTC
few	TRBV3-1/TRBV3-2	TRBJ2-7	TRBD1	CASSSGTGSLPQYF	TGTGCCAGCAGCTCCGGGACAGGGAGTCTCCCACAGTACTTC
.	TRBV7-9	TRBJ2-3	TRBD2	CASSSGTSGSIDTQYF	TGTGCCAGCAGCTCCGGGACTAGCGGGAGTATAGATACGCAGTATTTT
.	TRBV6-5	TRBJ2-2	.	CASSTPTGRIGELFF	TGTGCCAGCAGCACTCCGACAGGGAGGATCGGGGAGCTGTTTTTT
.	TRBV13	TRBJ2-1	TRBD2	CASSLGTSGNNEQFF	TGTGCCAGCAGCTTAGGGACTAGCGGCAACAATGAGCAGTTCTTC
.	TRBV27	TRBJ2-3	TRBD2	CASSLPGLAGAVTTDTQYF	TGTGCCAGCAGTCTACCGGGACTAGCGGGCGCCGTTACTACAGATACGCAGTATTTT
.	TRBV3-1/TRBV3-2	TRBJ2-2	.	CASSRETGYTGELFF	TGTGCCAGCAGCCGAGAAACAGGGTACACCGGGGAGCTGTTTTTT
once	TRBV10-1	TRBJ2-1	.	CASSESAGYNEQFF	TGCGCCAGCAGTGAGTCCGCAGGTTACAATGAGCAGTTCTTC
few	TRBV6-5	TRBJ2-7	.	CASSGQFDEQYF	TGTGCCAGCAGCGGACAGTTCGACGAGCAGTACTTC
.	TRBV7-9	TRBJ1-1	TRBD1	CASSARDRDTEAFF	TGTGCCAGCAGCGCCCGGGACAGGGACACTGAAGCTTTCTTT
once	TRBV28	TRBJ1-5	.	CASSLLFGGGSNQPQHF	TGTGCCAGCAGTTTATTGTTTGGGGGGGGTAGCAATCAGCCCCAGCATTTT
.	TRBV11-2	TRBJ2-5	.	CASSFTEETQYF	TGTGCCAGCAGCTTTACGGAAGAGACCCAGTACTTC
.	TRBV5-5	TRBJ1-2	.	CASSLGQSQHGYTF	TGTGCCAGCAGCTTGGGACAGAGTCAGCACGGCTACACCTTC
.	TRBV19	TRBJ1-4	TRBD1	CASLATGVVDEKLFF	TGTGCCAGTCTCGCTACAGGGGTTGTTGATGAAAAACTGTTTTTT
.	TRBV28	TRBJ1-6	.	CASSTTKQGWPNNSPLHF	TGTGCCAGCAGCACGACGAAACAGGGCTGGCCGAATAATTCACCCCTCCACTTT
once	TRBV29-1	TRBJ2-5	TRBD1	CSVIRQGRQETQYF	TGCAGCGTAATACGACAGGGGAGGCAAGAGACCCAGTACTTC
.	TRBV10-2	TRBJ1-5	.	CASSESGGVSNQPQHF	TGCGCCAGCAGTGAGTCGGGGGGAGTAAGCAATCAGCCCCAGCATTTT
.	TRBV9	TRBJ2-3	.	CASSVGSGQRGDTQYF	TGTGCCAGCAGCGTAGGATCAGGACAGAGGGGAGATACGCAGTATTTT
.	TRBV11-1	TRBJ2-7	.	CASSFTTYEQYF	TGTGCCAGCAGCTTCACAACCTACGAGCAGTACTTC
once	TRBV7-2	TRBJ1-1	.	CASSPGTTIPAFF	TGTGCCAGCAGCCCCGGGACTACCATTCCGGCTTTCTTT
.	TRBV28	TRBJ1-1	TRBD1	CASSPWVNRGPLAEAFF	TGTGCCAGCAGTCCGTGGGTGAACAGGGGGCCTCTTGCTGAAGCTTTCTTT